The 26 T cell receptor beta chains given below trace back to one sample, sequenced in a study of T cells after yellow fever vaccination. MiXCR was run by TCRdb on the 5' RACE reads, yielding one entry per CDR3 protein. The profile covers around 88,000 distinct CDR3 sequences, with roughly 15% appearing a single time and around 24% taken by the ten largest. The specimen comprised CD8+ T cells not binding an NS4B(214-222) dextramer, sorted from PBMCs, sampled roughly 20 days after the first yellow fever vaccination. These receptors were obtained from a man between 18 and 35 years old who received the YFV17D yellow fever vaccine.

The chain combines TRBV6-5 with TRBJ1-4, with unresolved D. The CDR3 is 16 residues long. Germline assignment: CDR1 MNHEY and CDR2 SVGAGI. The V gene lost 0 bases and the J gene lost 3 bases, with 11 bases spanning the gap. Here the CDR3 DNA reads TGTGCCAGCAGTTACTCCTTCTCAAGTTCTAATGAAAAACTGTTTTTT. Its translation: CASSYSFSSSNEKLFF.

This rearrangement joins TRBV29-1 to TRBJ1-1; no clear D gene. The V gene's germline CDR1 is SQVTM and CDR2 ANQGSEA. V gave up 2 bases and J gave up 4 bases, with 5 bases separating them. CDR3 length: 11 amino acids. The CDR3 here is CSVEWGTEAFF. The DNA of the CDR3 is TGCAGCGTTGAATGGGGCACTGAAGCTTTCTTT. The full variable domain, rest sourced from reference TRBV29-1 and TRBJ1-1, is SAVISQKPSRDICQRGTSLTIQCQVDSQVTMMFWYRQQPGQSLTLIATANQGSEATYESGFVIDKFPISRPNLTFSTLTVSNMSPEDSSIYLCSVEWGTEAFFGQGTRLTVV.

The V gene is TRBV4-1, the J gene TRBJ1-1; the D is unclear. Germline loops: CDR1 MGHRA, CDR2 YSYEKL. V was cut by 5 bases and J by 1 base, with 5 bases left in between. The CDR3 is made up of 12 amino acids. The CDR3 protein is CASSSQNTEAFF. For the CDR3, the DNA is TGCGCCAGCAGCTCACAGAACACTGAAGCTTTCTTT.

This clonotype was recorded many times. The chain employs TRBV30 and TRBJ2-1; D is perhaps TRBD2 (6 bases). The CDR3 runs to 13 residues. Germline CDR1 and CDR2: GTSNPN and SVGIG (reference sequence). Trimming cost V 5 bases and J 1 base, with 9 bases left between them. CDR3 in amino acids: CAWSRESYNEQFF. Written as DNA, the CDR3 is TGTGCCTGGTCCCGGGAGTCCTACAATGAGCAGTTCTTC.

The rearrangement joins TRBV20-1 to TRBJ2-1; D is uncertain. The germline V gene encodes CDR1 DFQATT and CDR2 SNEGSKA (reference sequence). V was clipped by 3 bases and J by 6 bases, with 9 bases between them. The CDR3 runs to 12 residues. The CDR3: CSASFPSNEQFF. The CDR3 bases are TGCAGTGCTAGTTTTCCCAGCAATGAGCAGTTCTTC.

This clonotype was recorded a few times. DNA for the CDR3: TGTGCCAGCAGCCCGGTGGGGGGGAACTATGGCTACACCTTC. Its protein is CASSPVGGNYGYTF. The rearrangement joins TRBV27 to TRBJ1-2; possibly TRBD1 for D (5 bases). With 6 bases removed from V and 2 bases from J, the gap between germline ends came to 13 bases. The CDR3 contains 14 residues. Germline V lookup: CDR1 MNHEY, CDR2 SMNVEV (reference sequence).

This clonotype showed up just a few times. The V and J genes are TRBV12-3 or TRBV12-4 and TRBJ2-3; 7 bases agree with TRBD2. The CDR3 contains 14 residues. V shed 6 bases, J shed 0 bases, and the junction held 3 bases outside the gene matches. The CDR3 protein is CASRNGGSTDTQYF. DNA of the CDR3: TGTGCCAGCAGAAACGGGGGGAGCACAGATACGCAGTATTTT.

This clonotype has just a few counts. The V gene is TRBV11-2, the J gene TRBJ1-2; TRBD1 might be the D (6 bases). V lost 0 bases, J lost 6 bases, and 11 bases lay in between. CDR1 and CDR2 (germline): SGHAT, FQNNGV. The CDR3 sequence is 14 residues long. CDR3 nucleotides: TGTGCCAGCAGCTTAGATTTCGGGACAAATGGCTACACCTTC. Its protein product is CASSLDFGTNGYTF.

Note on this clonotype: No conserved phenylalanine or tryptophan is present at the end of the CDR3, so a read error is the likely explanation. The V call is TRBV12-3 or TRBV12-4, the J call TRBJ2-3; no definite D call. CDR3 length equals 14 residues. V was shortened by 3 bases and J by 6 bases, with 13 bases between the two germline ends. CDR3 sequence: CASSFGGTADTQYI. CDR3 coding DNA: TGTGCCAGCAGTTTTGGCGGCACCGCCGATACGCAGTATATT.

The V and J genes are TRBV3-1 and TRBJ2-3; 9 bases line up with TRBD2. Unmatched junction bases numbered 8, after V lost 0 bases and J lost 4 bases. This CDR3 has 17 amino acids. Germline V gene lookup returns CDR1 LGHDT and CDR2 YNNKEL (reference sequence). In DNA form, the CDR3 reads TGTGCCAGCAGCCAAGATACACTAGCGGGCCGTCCAGATACGCAGTATTTT. Its protein is CASSQDTLAGRPDTQYF.

In its sample, this clonotype was seen a few times. The rearrangement joins TRBV12-3 or TRBV12-4 to TRBJ2-7; TRBD1 matches at 7 bases. The CDR3 loop spans 13 amino acids. The junction had 3 bases not matched to a gene; V was cut back by 1 base and J by 6 bases. This CDR3 reads CASSLDYRGEQYF. The DNA of the CDR3 is TGTGCCAGCAGTTTAGATTACAGGGGCGAGCAGTACTTC.

This clonotype was seen more than once but under ten times. The V and J genes are TRBV20-1 and TRBJ2-7, with TRBD2 matching 14 bases. The CDR3 runs to 15 residues. Trimming cost V 1 base and J 6 bases; bases outside gene matches: 5. In germline, CDR1 is DFQATT, CDR2 SNEGSKA (reference sequence). For the CDR3, the DNA is TGCAGTGCTAGAGGGACTAGCGGGGGGTCCGGCGAGCAGTACTTC. Residues: CSARGTSGGSGEQYF.

The V and J genes are TRBV15 and TRBJ2-5; TRBD1 aligns across 7 bases. V lost 2 bases to trimming and J lost 4 bases; unmatched junction nucleotides: 7. Germline loops: CDR1 LNHNV, CDR2 YYDKDF (reference sequence). The length of the CDR3 is 15 residues. The CDR3 loop reads CATSRNRGLRETQYF. CDR3 coding DNA: TGTGCCACCAGCAGAAACAGGGGCTTGAGAGAGACCCAGTACTTC.

This clonotype appeared many times. V and J are TRBV4-3 and TRBJ1-2, with D hard to call. This CDR3 has 15 residues. CDR1 is LGHNA, CDR2 YSLEER, per germline. Trimming shortened V by 0 bases and J by 7 bases, and 15 bases separated the two germline ends. The CDR3 sequence is CASSQDRNAAAGYTF. CDR3 bases: TGCGCCAGCAGCCAAGATCGAAACGCGGCCGCTGGCTACACCTTC.

This clonotype was seen a few times. The J gene is TRBJ1-5, the V gene TRBV14; D is possibly TRBD1 (5 bases). Germline assignment: CDR1 SGHDN and CDR2 FVKESK. V lost 4 bases and J lost 2, with 15 bases in between. CDR3 length: 16 residues. Here the CDR3 reads CASSPLRGPGNQPQHF. The CDR3 bases are TGTGCCAGCAGCCCCCTCCGGGGCCCAGGCAATCAGCCCCAGCATTTT.

The chain recombines TRBV12-3 or TRBV12-4 with TRBJ2-5, with unresolved D. Trimming shortened V by 2 bases and J by 5 bases, and 6 bases separated the two germline ends. The CDR3 is 12 residues long. The CDR3 reads CASSLILETQYF. The CDR3 DNA sequence: TGTGCCAGCAGTTTAATCTTGGAGACCCAGTACTTC.

The chain couples TRBV12-3 or TRBV12-4 to TRBJ2-5; possible D gene TRBD1, 6 bases. Trimming took off 4 bases at V and 6 bases at J, with 12 bases between the two ends. The CDR3 spans 13 residues. CDR3 protein: CASSWTATKTQYF. CDR3 in DNA: TGTGCCAGCAGTTGGACAGCCACGAAGACCCAGTACTTC.

This sequence joins TRBV6-2 or TRBV6-3 and TRBJ2-3; 10 bases are a match to TRBD1. The CDR3 covers 15 residues. CDR1 MNHEY and CDR2 SVGEGT come from the germline V gene. Trimming took 5 bases from V and 2 from J; bases not matched to a gene: 4. The CDR3 nucleotides read TGTGCCAGCAGTCCGGGACAGGGGACCACAGATACGCAGTATTTT. Its protein product is CASSPGQGTTDTQYF.

The chain carries TRBV5-1 and TRBJ2-2, with D possibly being TRBD2 (5 bases). V lost 5 bases, J lost 0 bases, and 11 bases lay in between. In germline, CDR1 is SGHRS, CDR2 YFSETQ. The CDR3 totals 15 residues. The CDR3 nucleotides read TGCGCCAGCAGGGGAGACAACGCGAACACCGGGGAGCTGTTTTTT. This codes for CASRGDNANTGELFF.

This clonotype showed up many times. J is TRBJ2-7 and V is TRBV7-2; TRBD1 aligns across 7 bases. Germline V CDR1 and CDR2: SGHTA, FQGNSA. The ends lost 3 bases at V and 4 bases at J; junction bases unmatched: 12. CDR3 length equals 16 residues. The CDR3 reads CASSFGIGDRTYEQYF. CDR3 in DNA: TGTGCCAGCAGCTTTGGGATCGGGGACAGAACATACGAGCAGTACTTC. The whole variable domain, filled in from reference TRBV7-2 and TRBJ2-7, reads GAGVSQSPSNKVTEKGKDVELRCDPISGHTALYWYRQSLGQGLEFLIYFQGNSAPDKSGLPSDRFSAERTGGSVSTLTIQRTQQEDSAVYLCASSFGIGDRTYEQYFGPGTRLTVT.

The rearrangement joins TRBV15 to TRBJ2-5, with D perhaps being TRBD1 or TRBD2 (5 bases each). CDR1 is LNHNV and CDR2 is YYDKDF in the germline V gene (reference sequence). The V end was cut by 1 base, the J end by 3 bases, with 15 bases between. The CDR3 has 16 amino acids. The CDR3 region is CATSRGGPGREETQYF. CDR3 DNA: TGTGCCACCAGCAGAGGCGGGCCGGGACGCGAAGAGACCCAGTACTTC.

This clonotype was found a few times. The V and J genes are TRBV29-1 and TRBJ2-7; 9 positions agree with TRBD1. CDR1 and CDR2 from the germline V gene are SQVTM and ANQGSEA. V lost 6 bases and J lost 7; bases outside the gene matches: 13. The CDR3 consists of 14 residues. The CDR3 loop reads CSVANRGRPDEQYV. The CDR3 coding sequence is TGCAGCGTGGCTAACAGGGGGCGGCCTGATGAGCAGTACGTC.

V gene TRBV6-1 combines with J gene TRBJ2-1; TRBD1 aligns across 9 bases. In germline, CDR1 is MNHNS, CDR2 SASEGT. There are 14 residues in the CDR3. V shed 6 bases, J shed 7 bases, and the junction held 7 bases outside the gene matches. The CDR3 sequence is CASSHRGLGNEQFF. In DNA, the CDR3 is TGTGCCAGCAGCCACAGGGGGCTGGGGAATGAGCAGTTCTTC.

The CDR3 spells CSAPTLGSGAYEQYF. DNA of the CDR3: TGCAGTGCTCCAACCCTGGGGAGCGGGGCCTACGAGCAGTACTTC. The chain is built from TRBV20-1 and TRBJ2-7; the match to TRBD2 covers 7 bases. V lost 5 bases, J lost 2 bases, and 12 bases stayed unmatched. The CDR3 length is 15 residues. Per the germline V gene, CDR1 is DFQATT and CDR2 is SNEGSKA (reference sequence).

The rearrangement links TRBV6-5 to TRBJ2-1, with D possibly TRBD2 on 7 matching bases. V lost 8 bases and J 5 bases, leaving 19 bases between the germline ends. CDR3 length: 15 amino acids. In germline, CDR1 is MNHEY, CDR2 SVGAGI. CDR3 loop: CASSWGGAPNNEQFF. CDR3 in DNA: TGTGCCAGCTCTTGGGGGGGGGCCCCGAACAATGAGCAGTTCTTC.

This clonotype has more than one count but fewer than ten. V usage is TRBV7-9 and J usage is TRBJ2-5; tentatively, D is TRBD1 or TRBD2 (5 bases each). CDR3 length: 14 residues. Germline V gives CDR1 SEHNR, CDR2 FQNEAQ (reference sequence). The V end was cut by 0 bases, the J end by 3 bases, with 8 bases between. The CDR3 spells CASSLAGVEETQYF. The CDR3 nucleotides read TGTGCCAGCAGCTTAGCGGGGGTAGAAGAGACCCAGTACTTC.